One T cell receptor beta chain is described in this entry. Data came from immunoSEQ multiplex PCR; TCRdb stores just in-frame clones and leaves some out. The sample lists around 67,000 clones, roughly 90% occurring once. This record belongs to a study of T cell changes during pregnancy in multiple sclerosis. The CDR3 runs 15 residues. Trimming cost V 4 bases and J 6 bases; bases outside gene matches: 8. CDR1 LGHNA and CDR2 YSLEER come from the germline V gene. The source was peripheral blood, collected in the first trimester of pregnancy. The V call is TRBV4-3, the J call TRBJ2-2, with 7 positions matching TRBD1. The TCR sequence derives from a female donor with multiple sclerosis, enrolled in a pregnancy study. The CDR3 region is CASSLRTTGPGELFF. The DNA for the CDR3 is TGCGCCAGCAGCCTCAGAACGACAGGGCCCGGGGAGCTGTTTTTT.